This T cell receptor beta chain came from a study of OX40 agonist ivuxolimab in advanced cancers. Study-wide context: Those treated in dose escalation had hepatocellular carcinoma, melanoma, renal cell cancer or head and neck cancer.

The CDR3 has 16 residues. The junction had 5 bases not matched to a gene; V was cut back by 7 bases and J by 2 bases. The germline V gene encodes CDR1 WSHSY and CDR2 SAAADI. Regarding the study as a whole: On average, CD8+ T cells showed a greater number of expanded clones than CD4+. Patients with a partial response at 0.1-3.0 mg/kg had among the lowest clonal expansion.

Here immunoSEQ multiplex PCR was the method, and the copy in TCRdb shows in-frame clones only, minus some. The repertoire holds under 80,000 clones, with roughly 87% as singletons. Of note for this clone: The antigen is unknown.

This chain joins TRBV10-2 and TRBJ2-2, with 12 bases matching TRBD2. The sequence derives from an adult with an advanced solid tumor such as melanoma, head and neck, liver or kidney cancer. Source: CD4+ or CD8+ T cells sorted from blood, taken in a trial of the OX40 agonist ivuxolimab. CDR3 coding DNA: TGCGCCAGCACCTGGACTAGCGGGACCAACACCGGGGAGCTGTTTTTT. Its protein product is CASTWTSGTNTGELFF.